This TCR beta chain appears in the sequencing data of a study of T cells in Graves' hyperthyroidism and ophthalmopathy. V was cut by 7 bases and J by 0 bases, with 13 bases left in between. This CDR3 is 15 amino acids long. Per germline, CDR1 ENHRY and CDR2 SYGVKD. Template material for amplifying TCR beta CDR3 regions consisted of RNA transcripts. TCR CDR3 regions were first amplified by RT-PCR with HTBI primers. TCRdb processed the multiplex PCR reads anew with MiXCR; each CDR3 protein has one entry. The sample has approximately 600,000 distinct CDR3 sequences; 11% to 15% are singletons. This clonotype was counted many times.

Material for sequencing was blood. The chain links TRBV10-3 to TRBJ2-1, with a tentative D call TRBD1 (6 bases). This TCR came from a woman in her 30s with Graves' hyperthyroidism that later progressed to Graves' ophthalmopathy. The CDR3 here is CAIKADRSSYNEQFF. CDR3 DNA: TGTGCCATCAAAGCTGACAGGAGCTCCTACAATGAGCAGTTCTTC.